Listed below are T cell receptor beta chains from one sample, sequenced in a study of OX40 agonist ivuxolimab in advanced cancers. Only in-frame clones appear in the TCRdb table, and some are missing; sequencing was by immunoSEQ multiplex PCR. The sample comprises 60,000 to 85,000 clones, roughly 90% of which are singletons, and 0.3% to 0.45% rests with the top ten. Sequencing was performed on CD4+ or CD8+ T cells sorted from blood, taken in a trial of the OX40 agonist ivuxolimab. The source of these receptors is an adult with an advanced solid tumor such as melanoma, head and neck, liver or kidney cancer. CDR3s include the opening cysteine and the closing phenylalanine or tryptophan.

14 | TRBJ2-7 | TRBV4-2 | CASSQDIVSYEQYF
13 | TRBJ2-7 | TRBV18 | CASSPPNDYEQYF
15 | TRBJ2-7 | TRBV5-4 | CASSLTGSGAYEQYF
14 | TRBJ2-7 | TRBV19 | CASSTLDLGYEQYF
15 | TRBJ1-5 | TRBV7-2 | CASSLGHGPNQPQHF
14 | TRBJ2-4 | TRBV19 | CASSVRGAKNIQYF
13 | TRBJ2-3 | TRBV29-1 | CSVGGTITDTQYF
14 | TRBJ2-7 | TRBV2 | CASSRGPPTYEQYF
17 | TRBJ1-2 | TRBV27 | CASSLTGQGPDGYGYTF
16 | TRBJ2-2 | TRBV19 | CASTPPGAANTGELFF
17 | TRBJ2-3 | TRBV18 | CASSPPGLVTSTDTQYF
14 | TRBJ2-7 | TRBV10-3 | CAITKGLVSYEQYF
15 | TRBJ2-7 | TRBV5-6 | CASSSGPGATYEQYF
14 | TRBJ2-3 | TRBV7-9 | CASSLGTSSDTQYF
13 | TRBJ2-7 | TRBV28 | CASSSAQGYEQYF
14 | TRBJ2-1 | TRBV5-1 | CASSLGPSYNEQFF
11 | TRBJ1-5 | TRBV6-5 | CASSPGEPQHF
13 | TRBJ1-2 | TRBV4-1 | CASSQGTNYGYTF
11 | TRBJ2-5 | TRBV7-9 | CASSRQETQYF
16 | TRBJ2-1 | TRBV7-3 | CASSTTGLARYNEQFF
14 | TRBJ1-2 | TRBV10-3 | CAISESTRGYGYTF
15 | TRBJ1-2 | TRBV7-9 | CASSLALTVNYGYTF
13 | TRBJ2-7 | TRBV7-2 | CASSFDPGYEQYF
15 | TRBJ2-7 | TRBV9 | CASSVVRDRLCKQYF
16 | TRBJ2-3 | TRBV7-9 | CASSLGGTSGTDTQYF
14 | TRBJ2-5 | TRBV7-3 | CASSSAGYPETQYF
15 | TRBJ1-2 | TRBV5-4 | CASSNRDRGQLGYTF
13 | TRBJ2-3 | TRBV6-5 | CASITPGGDTQYF
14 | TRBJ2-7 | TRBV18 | CASSPLTDRDEQYF
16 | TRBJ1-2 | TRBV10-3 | CAISEGGTESNYGYTF
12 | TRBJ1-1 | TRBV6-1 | CATCAVNTEAFF
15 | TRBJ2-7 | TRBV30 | CAWSVGSGRIYEQYF
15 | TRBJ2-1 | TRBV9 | CASSVRTSGGNEQFF
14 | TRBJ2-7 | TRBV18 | CASSPPSVSYEQYF
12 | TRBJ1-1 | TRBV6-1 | CASSPGPGQAFF
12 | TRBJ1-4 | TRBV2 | CASGTVNEKLFF
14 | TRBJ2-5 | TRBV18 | CASSPPAEQETQYF
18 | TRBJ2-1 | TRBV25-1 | CASSEKPKVERATNEQFF
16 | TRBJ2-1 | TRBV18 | CASSTRLAGLNNEQFF
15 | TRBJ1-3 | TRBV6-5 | CASSRGGRFGNTIYF
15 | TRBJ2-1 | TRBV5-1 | CASSTVANSYNEQFF
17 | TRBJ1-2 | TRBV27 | CASSFRPSSGTDNGYTF
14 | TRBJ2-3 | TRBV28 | CASSLGGAPDTQYF
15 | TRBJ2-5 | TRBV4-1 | CASSQQGGYSETQYF
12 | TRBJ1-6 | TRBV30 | CACPGGNSPLHF
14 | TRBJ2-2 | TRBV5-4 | CASSQQPSDGELFF
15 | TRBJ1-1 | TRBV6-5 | CASSPLGRLDTEAFF
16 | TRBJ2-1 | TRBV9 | CASSVVGGRGYNEQFF
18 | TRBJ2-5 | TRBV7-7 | CASSLAPVAGGRQETQYF
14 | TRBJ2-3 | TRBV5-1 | CASSSGRFTDTQYF
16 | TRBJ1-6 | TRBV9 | CASSVEGGTGISPLHF
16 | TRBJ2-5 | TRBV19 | CASRPWADGGQETQYF
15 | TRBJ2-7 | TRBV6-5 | CASSYSGGNSYEQYF
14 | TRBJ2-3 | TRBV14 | CASSHIGSWDTQYF
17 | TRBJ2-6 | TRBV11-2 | CASSWRGQSSGANVLTF